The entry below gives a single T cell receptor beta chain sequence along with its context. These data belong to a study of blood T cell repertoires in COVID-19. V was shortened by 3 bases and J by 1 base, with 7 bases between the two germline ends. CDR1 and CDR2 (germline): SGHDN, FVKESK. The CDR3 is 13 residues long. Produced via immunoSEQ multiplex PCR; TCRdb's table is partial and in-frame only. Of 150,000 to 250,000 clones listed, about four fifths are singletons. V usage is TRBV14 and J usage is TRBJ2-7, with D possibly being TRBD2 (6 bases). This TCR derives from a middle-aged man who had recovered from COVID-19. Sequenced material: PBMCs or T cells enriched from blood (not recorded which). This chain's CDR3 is CASSQGRSYEQYF. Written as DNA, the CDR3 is TGTGCCAGCAGCCAGGGGAGGTCCTACGAGCAGTACTTC. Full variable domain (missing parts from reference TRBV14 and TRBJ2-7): EAGVTQFPSHSVIEKGQTVTLRCDPISGHDNLYWYRRVMGKEIKFLLHFVKESKQDESGMPNNRFLAERTGGTYSTLKVQPAELEDSGVYFCASSQGRSYEQYFGPGTRLTVT.